This TCR beta chain is from a study of blood T cell repertoires in COVID-19. Whole-study context: Nucleic acid was either cDNA or gDNA, and it came from T cells, B-cell-depleted T cells, or PBMCs.

Per the original methods: Reference gene primer amplification yielded estimated nucleated cell counts. Produced via immunoSEQ multiplex PCR; TCRdb's table is partial and in-frame only. The V and J calls and clone size come from that table; D and trimming were worked out from the DNA. The data show 300,000 to 400,000 clones, around nine tenths seen once. CDR3 length equals 18 residues. V shed 4 bases, J shed 5 bases, and the junction held 16 bases outside the gene matches. CDR1 is GTSNPN, CDR2 SVGIG, per germline (reference sequence). V and J are TRBV30 and TRBJ2-2, with 10 nucleotides matching TRBD2. Sequenced input: peripheral blood. The sequence was collected from a man in his fifties with active or convalescent COVID-19. CDR3 sequence reads: CAWTGAAGGSAGTGELFF. The CDR3 DNA reads TGTGCCTGGACCGGGGCAGCGGGGGGGTCCGCAGGAACCGGGGAGCTGTTTTTT.